A selection of T cell receptor beta chains follows, all from one sample in a study of neoadjuvant anti-PD-1 for oral cavity cancer. The method was immunoSEQ multiplex PCR; TCRdb's version includes in-frame clones alone and lacks a portion of them. Of around 70,000 clones listed, roughly 85% are singletons. The input for sequencing was PBMCs, taken after nivolumab (anti-PD-1) treatment. The receptors shown here come from a person aged 35 to 85 with oral cavity squamous cell carcinoma. Both conserved end residues are part of each CDR3. The order of the fields is clone size, J gene, V gene, D gene, CDR3 DNA, CDR3 protein. The D gene is left open where the match is weak. Clone size is not always given. Where it is, it says once, few, many or a class for expanded clones.

.,TRBJ1-5,TRBV19,TRBD1,TGTGCCAGTACCCCGGGACAGACTAATCAGCCCCAGCATTTT,CASTPGQTNQPQHF
.,TRBJ2-2,TRBV6-6,.,TGTGCCAGCAGTTACTCCACAGGCACCGGGGAGCTGTTTTTT,CASSYSTGTGELFF
.,TRBJ2-5,TRBV10-3,.,TGTGCCATCCGGGGGTTGGAGGAGACCCAGTACTTC,CAIRGLEETQYF
.,TRBJ2-3,TRBV4-1,.,TGCGCCAGCAGCCAAGTATCAAGCGGACTCAGCACAGATACGCAGTATTTT,CASSQVSSGLSTDTQYF
.,TRBJ2-7,TRBV27,.,TGTGCCAGCAGTTTATCGGCCAGATACGAGCAGTACTTC,CASSLSARYEQYF
.,TRBJ1-4,TRBV4-1,.,TGCGCCAGCAGACAAACTGAAAAACTGTTTTTT,CASRQTEKLFF
.,TRBJ1-1,TRBV19,TRBD1,TGTGCCAGTAGGGAACCGACAGGGGGCCGTCCCTTGGCCGCTTTCTTT,CASREPTGGRPLAAFF
.,TRBJ1-1,TRBV6-5,.,TGTGCCAGCAGTTACCAAAGAGAATCTGAAGCTTTCTTT,CASSYQRESEAFF
.,TRBJ2-7,TRBV21-1,.,TGTGCCAGCAGCAAGGGGGGACAGGGGGCTAACGAGCAGTACTTC,CASSKGGQGANEQYF
.,TRBJ2-5,TRBV27,.,TGTGCCAGCAGCTCCGGGCGGCACCCTGACCTAAGACGAACCCAGTACTTC,CASSSGRHPDLRRTQYF
.,TRBJ1-1,TRBV5-5,.,TGTGCCAGCAGCTGGAGTACTATGAACACTGAAGCTTTCTTT,CASSWSTMNTEAFF
.,TRBJ2-7,TRBV7-8,.,TGTGCCAGCAGCCCGCGCAGGGACTCCTACGAGCAGTACTTC,CASSPRRDSYEQYF
.,TRBJ1-5,TRBV7-9,.,TGTGCCAGCAGCGGAGATGGGGCAGGCAATCAGCCCCAGCATTTT,CASSGDGAGNQPQHF
.,TRBJ2-3,TRBV19,.,TGTGCCAGTAGTATCGGAACCTGGGGAACAGATACGCAGTATTTT,CASSIGTWGTDTQYF
.,TRBJ2-1,TRBV6-1,TRBD2,TGTGCCAGCAGTGAAGCGCTTCTAGCGGGAGTCAATGAGCAGTTCTTC,CASSEALLAGVNEQFF
.,TRBJ2-3,TRBV5-1,TRBD2,TGCGCCAGCAGCCTGGAAGGACTAGCTGGTAGCACAGATACGCAGTATTTT,CASSLEGLAGSTDTQYF
few,TRBJ2-5,TRBV6-5,.,TGTGCCAGCAGTTACGCTCGCCAAGAGACCCAGTACTTC,CASSYARQETQYF
few,TRBJ2-3,TRBV6-1,TRBD1,TGTGCCAGCAGTGAAGGGACAGGGCACACAGATACGCAGTATTTT,CASSEGTGHTDTQYF
.,TRBJ2-2,TRBV11-2,TRBD1,TGTGCCAGCAGCCGCTGGGGACAGGGGAACACCGGGGAGCTGTTTTTT,CASSRWGQGNTGELFF
.,TRBJ2-5,TRBV19,TRBD2,TGTGCCACCGGACTAGCGGGAGGTTCCGGGAAGACCCAGTACTTC,CATGLAGGSGKTQYF
.,TRBJ2-7,TRBV29-1,TRBD2,TGCAGCGTTGTTCAGACTAGCGAAAGAGGGGAGCAGTACTTC,CSVVQTSERGEQYF
once,TRBJ2-4,TRBV25-1,TRBD1,TGTGCCAGCAGTGCGATGACAGGGACCAAAAACATTCAGTACTTC,CASSAMTGTKNIQYF
few,TRBJ1-5,TRBV11-2,.,TGTGCCAGCAGCCCACAGGGTAGCAATCAGCCCCAGCATTTT,CASSPQGSNQPQHF
once,TRBJ2-3,TRBV19,.,TGTGCCAGTAGTATCTGGAGCGTTAGCACAGATACGCAGTATTTT,CASSIWSVSTDTQYF
few,TRBJ2-5,TRBV11-3,TRBD2,TGTGCCAGCAGCTCAGAGACAGCGGGAGGGCGAGAGACCCAGTACTTC,CASSSETAGGRETQYF
.,TRBJ2-3,TRBV6-6,.,TGTGCCAGCAGCCCCTCCACAGATACGCAGTATTTT,CASSPSTDTQYF
.,TRBJ1-1,TRBV27,TRBD1,TGTGCCAGCAGTTCAGGGGGGCGCGTGGCTTTCTTT,CASSSGGRVAFF
.,TRBJ1-4,TRBV5-5,.,TGTGCCAGCAGCTTGACCTTAGGCGACAATGAAAAACTGTTTTTT,CASSLTLGDNEKLFF
.,TRBJ2-5,TRBV10-3,.,TGTGCCATCAGTGAACAACAGGGAGAGACCCAGTACTTC,CAISEQQGETQYF
.,TRBJ2-1,TRBV19,.,TGTGCCAGTAGTATGGGGGGAGGTCAGAATGAGCAGTTCTTC,CASSMGGGQNEQFF
.,TRBJ1-2,TRBV7-3,.,TGTGCCAGCAGCTTAACGCAGTCAGGGGCTGGGGGCTACACCTTC,CASSLTQSGAGGYTF
.,TRBJ2-7,TRBV14,TRBD1,TGTGCCAGCAGGAGACAGGGTAGAGGCGAGCAGTACTTC,CASRRQGRGEQYF
once,TRBJ2-5,TRBV9,TRBD2,TGTGCCAGCAGCGTAGTCCCGGGAGGGCCAGAGACCCAGTACTTC,CASSVVPGGPETQYF
.,TRBJ2-3,TRBV2,.,TGTGCCAGCAGTGAAGTTAGCGTGGGCACAGATACGCAGTATTTT,CASSEVSVGTDTQYF
.,TRBJ1-4,TRBV28,TRBD1,TGTGCCAGCAGGGGACAGGGGTTGGCTAATGAAAAACTGTTTTTT,CASRGQGLANEKLFF
.,TRBJ2-2,TRBV11-1,.,TGTGCCAGCAGCTTTAAAGACTTTCGAGGGGAGCTGTTTTTT,CASSFKDFRGELFF
.,TRBJ2-1,TRBV5-6,.,TGTGCCAGCAGCTTGCGGTATGAGCAGTTCTTC,CASSLRYEQFF
few,TRBJ2-1,TRBV6-1,.,TGTGCCAGCAGTCCCCGCAACAATGAGCAGTTCTTC,CASSPRNNEQFF
.,TRBJ1-2,TRBV6-4,TRBD1,TGTGCCAGCAGTGAACAGGGGCTCTCGGGCTACACCTTC,CASSEQGLSGYTF
.,TRBJ2-7,TRBV5-1,.,TGCGCCAGCAGCGCACAGGAAAAGAGCGAGCAGTACTTC,CASSAQEKSEQYF
.,TRBJ1-2,TRBV11-3,.,TGTGCCAGCCTCCCTAGGGGGAGGGAGCCCCTCTATGGCTACACCTTC,CASLPRGREPLYGYTF
.,TRBJ2-3,TRBV7-9,TRBD1,TGTGCCAGCACCGAGGGGGCAGGAACAGATACGCAGTATTTT,CASTEGAGTDTQYF
.,TRBJ2-1,TRBV27,TRBD2,TGTGCCAGCAGCAAATTATCTAGCGGGGGACTCTACAATGAGCAGTTCTTC,CASSKLSSGGLYNEQFF
.,TRBJ2-7,TRBV30,.,TGTGCCTGGAGTGTATCGAGGACGGTAACCTACGAGCAGTACTTC,CAWSVSRTVTYEQYF
.,TRBJ1-1,TRBV5-1,.,TGCGCCAGCAGCCTCTTACGGGGATCTGAAGCTTTCTTT,CASSLLRGSEAFF
.,TRBJ1-1,TRBV10-3,.,TGTGCCATCAGTGAGTCGAGAGGGGAGGTGGGAGCTTTCTTT,CAISESRGEVGAFF
once,TRBJ2-7,TRBV9,.,TGTGCCAGCAGCGTAGGAGCGGACCCCTCCTACGAGCAGTACTTC,CASSVGADPSYEQYF
.,TRBJ1-2,TRBV19,.,TGTGCCAGTGTTGGGGGGGCACGGGGCTACACCTTC,CASVGGARGYTF
.,TRBJ2-3,TRBV6-1,TRBD1,TGTGCCAGCAGGACCCCCGGGACAGGCACAGATACGCAGTATTTT,CASRTPGTGTDTQYF
.,TRBJ2-3,TRBV13,.,TGTGCCAGCAGCCAGTGGCAGGGACGATCAGATACGCAGTATTTT,CASSQWQGRSDTQYF
.,TRBJ2-7,TRBV19,.,TGTGCCAGTAGTATCGAGGACGGAACCTACGAGCAGTACTTC,CASSIEDGTYEQYF
.,TRBJ2-3,TRBV5-1,.,TGCGCCAGCAGAGGGGGAGCGGATCACACAGATACGCAGTATTTT,CASRGGADHTDTQYF
.,TRBJ1-1,TRBV5-1,TRBD1,TGCGCCAGCAGCCAACTAACAACAGGGGTCACTGAAGCTTTCTTT,CASSQLTTGVTEAFF